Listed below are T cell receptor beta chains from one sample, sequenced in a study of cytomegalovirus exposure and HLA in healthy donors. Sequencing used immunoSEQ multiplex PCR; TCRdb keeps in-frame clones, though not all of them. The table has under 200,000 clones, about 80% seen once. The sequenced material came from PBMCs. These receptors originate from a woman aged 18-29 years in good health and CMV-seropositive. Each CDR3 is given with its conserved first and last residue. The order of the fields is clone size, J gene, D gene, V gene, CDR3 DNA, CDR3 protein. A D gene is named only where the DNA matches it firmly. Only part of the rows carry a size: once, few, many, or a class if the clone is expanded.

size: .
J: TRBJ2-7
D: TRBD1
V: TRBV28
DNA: TGTGCCAGCAGAAGGACAGGGAGCCCCACCGAGCAGTACTTC
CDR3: CASRRTGSPTEQYF

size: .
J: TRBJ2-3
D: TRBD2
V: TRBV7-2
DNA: TGTGCCAGCAGCCAACGGACTAGCTCAGTGGATACGCAGTATTTT
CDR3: CASSQRTSSVDTQYF

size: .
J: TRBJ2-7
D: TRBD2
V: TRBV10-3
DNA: TGTGCCATCAGTGAGTCTCAGCGGGGAACCTACGAGCAGTACTTC
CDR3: CAISESQRGTYEQYF

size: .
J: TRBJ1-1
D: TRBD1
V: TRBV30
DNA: TGTGCCTGGGACCGACAGGGGCGGAACACTGAAGCTTTCTTT
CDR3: CAWDRQGRNTEAFF

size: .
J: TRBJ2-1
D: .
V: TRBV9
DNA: TGTGCCAGCAGCGTAGAGGAGACAGTGAATTACAATGAGCAGTTCTTC
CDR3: CASSVEETVNYNEQFF

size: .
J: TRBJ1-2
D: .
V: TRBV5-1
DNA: TGCGCCAGCCGCATGGGCGGGGACCTGGACGGCTACACCTTC
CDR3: CASRMGGDLDGYTF

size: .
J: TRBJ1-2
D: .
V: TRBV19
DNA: TGTGCCAGTAGTATAGATCCCGGCAGGGGCCCTATTGGCTACACCTTC
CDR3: CASSIDPGRGPIGYTF

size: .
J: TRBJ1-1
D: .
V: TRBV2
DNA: TGTGCCGCGGGGCCAAGGAGAACTGAAGCTTTCTTT
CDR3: CAAGPRRTEAFF

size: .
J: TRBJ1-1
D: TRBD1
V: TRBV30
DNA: TGTGCCTGGAGTCCAGGGACAGGGAACACTGAAGCTTTCTTT
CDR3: CAWSPGTGNTEAFF

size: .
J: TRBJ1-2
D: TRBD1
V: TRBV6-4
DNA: TGTGCCAGCAGTGCCGGACAGGGGGACTATGGCTACACCTTC
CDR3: CASSAGQGDYGYTF

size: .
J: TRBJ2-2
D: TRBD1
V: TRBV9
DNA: TGTGCCAGCAGTGGACAGGGGGCTGGGAGGGAGCTGTTTTTT
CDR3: CASSGQGAGRELFF

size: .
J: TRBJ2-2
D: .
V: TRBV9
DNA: TGTGCCAGCAGCCTCAGCGGGCAAGGGAACACCGGGGAGCTGTTTTTT
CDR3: CASSLSGQGNTGELFF

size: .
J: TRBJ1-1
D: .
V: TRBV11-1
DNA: TGTGCCAGCAGCTTAGTTGGGAGGTCGAACACTGAAGCTTTCTTT
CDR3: CASSLVGRSNTEAFF

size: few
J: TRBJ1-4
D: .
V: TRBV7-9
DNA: TGTGCCAGCAGCTTCCCCCGGGCTAATGAAAAACTGTTTTTT
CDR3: CASSFPRANEKLFF

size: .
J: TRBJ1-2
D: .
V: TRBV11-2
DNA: TGTGCCAGCAGCCCGCACTCCCAGGGGTCCTATGGCTACACCTTC
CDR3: CASSPHSQGSYGYTF

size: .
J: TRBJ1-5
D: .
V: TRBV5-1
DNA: TGCGCCAGCAGCTTGGTCGCGGGGGACAATCAGCCCCAGCATTTT
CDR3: CASSLVAGDNQPQHF

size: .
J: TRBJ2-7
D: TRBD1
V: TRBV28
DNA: TGTGCCAGCAGTCCTACAGGGGGACCCCTCTACGAGCAGTACTTC
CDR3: CASSPTGGPLYEQYF

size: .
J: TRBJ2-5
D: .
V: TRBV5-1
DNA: TGCGCCAGCAGCTTGGCAGGTCGGGGAGGCCAAGAGACCCAGTACTTC
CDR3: CASSLAGRGGQETQYF

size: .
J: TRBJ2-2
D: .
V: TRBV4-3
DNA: TGCGCCAGCAGCCAGGTGAAACAGGGACCCGGGGAGCTGTTTTTT
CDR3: CASSQVKQGPGELFF

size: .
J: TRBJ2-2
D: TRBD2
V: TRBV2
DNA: TGTGCCAGCAGGCCGGGACTAGCGGCCGCGAACACCGGGGAGCTGTTTTTT
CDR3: CASRPGLAAANTGELFF

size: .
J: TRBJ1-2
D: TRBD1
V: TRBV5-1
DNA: TGCGCCAGCAGCGCCATCACAGGGGGCGGAAACTATGGCTACACCTTC
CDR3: CASSAITGGGNYGYTF

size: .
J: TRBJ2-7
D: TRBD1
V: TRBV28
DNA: TGTGCCAGCAACTCCGGGACAGGGTCCTACGAGCAGTACTTC
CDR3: CASNSGTGSYEQYF

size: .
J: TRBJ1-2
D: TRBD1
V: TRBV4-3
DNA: TGCGCCAGCAGTCCTGGGACAGCCTATGGCTACACCTTC
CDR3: CASSPGTAYGYTF

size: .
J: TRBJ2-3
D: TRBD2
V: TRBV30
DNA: TGTGCCTGGAAATCCAGCGGGGGGCCAGGGCTCACAGATACGCAGTATTTT
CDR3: CAWKSSGGPGLTDTQYF

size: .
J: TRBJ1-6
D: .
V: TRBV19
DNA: TGTGCCAGCAGAAACGGGGTTGGCTCCTATAATTCACCCCTCCACTTT
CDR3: CASRNGVGSYNSPLHF

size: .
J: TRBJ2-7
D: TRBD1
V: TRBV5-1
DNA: TGCGCCAGCAGCCCGGGACAGGTTATCGGCGAGCAGTACTTC
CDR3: CASSPGQVIGEQYF

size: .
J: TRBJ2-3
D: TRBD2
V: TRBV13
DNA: TGTGCCAGCAGCGCGACTAGCGGGGGGGCCCCTGATACGCAGTATTTT
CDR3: CASSATSGGAPDTQYF

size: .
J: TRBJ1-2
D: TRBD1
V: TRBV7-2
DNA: TGTGCCAGCAGCTTAGCCTCCGGGACAGTTAATAACTATGGCTACACCTTC
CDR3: CASSLASGTVNNYGYTF

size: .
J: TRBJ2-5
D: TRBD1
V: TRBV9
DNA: TGTGCCAGCAGCCCTGGACAGGGGGCTATGAAAGAGACCCAGTACTTC
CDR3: CASSPGQGAMKETQYF

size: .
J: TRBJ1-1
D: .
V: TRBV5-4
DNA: TGTGCCAGCAGCTTGCCTGAGGAGACTGAAGCTTTCTTT
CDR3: CASSLPEETEAFF

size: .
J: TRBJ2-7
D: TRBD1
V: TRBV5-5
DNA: TGTGCCAGCAGCTCCGACAGGGACGAGCAGTACTTC
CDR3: CASSSDRDEQYF

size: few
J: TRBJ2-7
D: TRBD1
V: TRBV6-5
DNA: TGTGCCAGCAGCACTCACCCCGACAGGGCTGGCGAGCAGTACTTC
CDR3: CASSTHPDRAGEQYF

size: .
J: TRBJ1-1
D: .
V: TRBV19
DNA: TGTGCCAGTAGTACGACAGTGAACACTGAAGCTTTCTTT
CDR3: CASSTTVNTEAFF

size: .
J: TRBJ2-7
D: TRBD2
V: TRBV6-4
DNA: TGTGCCAGCAGTGTGACTAGCGGGGGGGGCGAGCAGTACTTC
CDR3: CASSVTSGGGEQYF

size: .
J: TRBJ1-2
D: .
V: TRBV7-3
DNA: TGTGCCAGCAGCGCACAGCCTAACTATGGCTACACCTTC
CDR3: CASSAQPNYGYTF

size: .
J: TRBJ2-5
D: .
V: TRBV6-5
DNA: TGTGCCAGCACCCCAGGGTCAATTGAGGAGACCCAGTACTTC
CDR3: CASTPGSIEETQYF

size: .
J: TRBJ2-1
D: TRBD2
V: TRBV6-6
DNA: TGTGCCAGCAGTTACTCGATGACTAGCGGGGACAATGAGCAGTTCTTC
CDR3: CASSYSMTSGDNEQFF

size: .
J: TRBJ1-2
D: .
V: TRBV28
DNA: TGTGCCAGCAGTTCCCCTGGGACTCTCGTGGCGGGCTACACCTTC
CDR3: CASSSPGTLVAGYTF

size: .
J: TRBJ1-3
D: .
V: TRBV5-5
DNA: TGTGCCAGCAGTTTTGTGGTGGGCGCCTCTGGAAACACCATATATTTT
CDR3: CASSFVVGASGNTIYF

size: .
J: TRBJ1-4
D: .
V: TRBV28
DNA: TGTGCCAGCAGTGGGAGTCTGAACCGGGGAGCTAATGAAAAACTGTTTTTT
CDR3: CASSGSLNRGANEKLFF

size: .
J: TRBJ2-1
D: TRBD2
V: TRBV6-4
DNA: TGTGCCAGCAGTGACCGGGGGGATAACAATGAGCAGTTCTTC
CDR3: CASSDRGDNNEQFF

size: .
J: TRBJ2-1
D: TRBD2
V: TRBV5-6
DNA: TGTGCCAGCAGCTTGACTAGCGGGGGGTTGCCCTACAATGAGCAGTTCTTC
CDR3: CASSLTSGGLPYNEQFF

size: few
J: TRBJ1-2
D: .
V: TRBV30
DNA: TGTGCCTGGAGTGTCCGCGGACGGGGTCAGGTTTTTGGCTACACCTTC
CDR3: CAWSVRGRGQVFGYTF

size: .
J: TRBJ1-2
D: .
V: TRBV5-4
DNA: TGTGCCAGCAGCTCCGACAGCACCTATGGCTACACCTTC
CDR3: CASSSDSTYGYTF

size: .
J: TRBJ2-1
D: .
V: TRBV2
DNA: TGTGCCAGCGGGGACTCCGCCTACAATGAGCAGTTCTTC
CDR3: CASGDSAYNEQFF

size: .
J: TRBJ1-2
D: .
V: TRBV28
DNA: TGTGTCATCCCGACAGTAAGTGGCTACACCTTC
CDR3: CVIPTVSGYTF

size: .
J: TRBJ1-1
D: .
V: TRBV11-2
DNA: TGTGCCAGCACGGTAGGTCCGGGTGAAGCTTTCTTT
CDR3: CASTVGPGEAFF

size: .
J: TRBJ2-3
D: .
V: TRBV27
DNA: TGTGCCAGCAGTTTCGGGGATTTAACAGATACGCAGTATTTT
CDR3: CASSFGDLTDTQYF

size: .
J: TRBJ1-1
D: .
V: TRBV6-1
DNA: TGTGCCGGCAGTGAACTACACCTGGGGCTGGAGTGGGCTTTCTTT
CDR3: CAGSELHLGLEWAFF

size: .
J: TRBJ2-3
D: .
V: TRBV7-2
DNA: TGTGCCAGCAGCTTAGCTGTAGGGAGAGATACGCAGTATTTT
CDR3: CASSLAVGRDTQYF

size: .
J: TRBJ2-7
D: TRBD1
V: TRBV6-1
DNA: TGTGCCAGCAACCTCATCGACAGGGCCTACGAGCAGTACTTC
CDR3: CASNLIDRAYEQYF

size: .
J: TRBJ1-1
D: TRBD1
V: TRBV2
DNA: TGTGCCAGCTCGGGACAGGAGGCGCCTGAAGCTTTCTTT
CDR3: CASSGQEAPEAFF

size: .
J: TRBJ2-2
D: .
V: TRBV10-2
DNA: TGCGCCAGCACAGTCCTCACCGGGGAGCTGTTTTTT
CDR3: CASTVLTGELFF

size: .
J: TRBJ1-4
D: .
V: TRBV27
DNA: TGTGCCAGCAGTTTAGGTGGCGGGGCGGCTAATGAAAAACTGTTTTTT
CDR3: CASSLGGGAANEKLFF

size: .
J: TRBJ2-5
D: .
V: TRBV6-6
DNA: TGTGCCAGCAGACCGATGGGTGGGCCGGAGACCCAGTACTTC
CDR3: CASRPMGGPETQYF

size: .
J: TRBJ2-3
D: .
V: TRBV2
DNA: TGTGCCAGCAGAGCAGACAGCGCAGATACGCAGTATTTT
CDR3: CASRADSADTQYF

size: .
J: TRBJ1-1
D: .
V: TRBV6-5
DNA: TGTGCCAGCTGGGGCAGCCTCACTGAAGCTTTCTTT
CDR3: CASWGSLTEAFF

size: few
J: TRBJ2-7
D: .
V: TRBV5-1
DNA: TGCGCCAGCAGCTTGGTTGAGTACGAGCAGTACTTC
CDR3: CASSLVEYEQYF

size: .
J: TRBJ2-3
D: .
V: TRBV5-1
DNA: TGCGCCAGCAGCTTGAAGCTCGGAGGCACAGATACGCAGTATTTT
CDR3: CASSLKLGGTDTQYF